This entry lists 8 T cell receptor beta chains sequenced from one sample in a study of cytomegalovirus exposure and HLA in healthy donors. Some clones are missing from TCRdb's copy, which holds only in-frame ones; the method was immunoSEQ multiplex PCR. The sample has about 73,000 clones, 90% to 95% seen once; the top ten hold around 3%. The specimen was PBMCs. The origin of the receptors is a man between 18 and 29 years old in good health and CMV-seronegative.

V is TRBV19 and J is TRBJ1-2; D not resolved. Germline V gene sequence: CDR1 LNHDA, CDR2 SQIVND (reference sequence). V was pared by 9 bases and J by 4 bases, with 15 bases between. The CDR3 length is 13 residues. The CDR3 protein is CASGLREGYGYTF. DNA for the CDR3: TGTGCCAGCGGACTGAGAGAAGGCTATGGCTACACCTTC.

The J gene is TRBJ2-7, the V gene TRBV27, with 11 bases aligning to TRBD1. The CDR3 is made up of 13 amino acids. Germline loops: CDR1 MNHEY, CDR2 SMNVEV (reference sequence). Germline trimming cut 11 bases from V and 4 bases from J; bases unmatched to any gene: 7. This CDR3 reads CASSGQGGYEQYF. Written as DNA, the CDR3 is TGTGCCTCCTCGGGACAGGGGGGATACGAGCAGTACTTC.

The sample holds a few counts of this clone. The chain is built from TRBV5-8 and TRBJ1-4; D call uncertain. The germline gives CDR1 SGHTS, CDR2 YDEGEE. The CDR3 contains 14 residues. V lost 4 bases, J lost 4 bases, and 11 bases lay in between. CDR3 protein: CASSPGRDNEKLFF. The CDR3 bases are TGTGCCAGCAGCCCCGGGCGGGATAATGAAAAACTGTTTTTT.

The chain is built from TRBV5-5 and TRBJ2-5, with TRBD2 matching over 11 bases. Trimming took 3 bases from V and 5 from J; bases not matched to a gene: 6. This CDR3 is 15 amino acids long. Germline-derived CDR1 and CDR2 are SGHKS and YYEKEE (reference sequence). CDR3 coding DNA: TGTGCCAGCAGCTCGGGACTAGCGGTTGGGGAGACCCAGTACTTC. It codes for CASSSGLAVGETQYF.

This clone has only one observation. The chain employs TRBV13 and TRBJ2-1; 7 nucleotides agree with TRBD2. Germline V gene data show CDR1 as PRHDT and CDR2 as FYEKMQ (reference sequence). There are 14 residues in the CDR3. V trimming: 5 bases; J trimming: 1 base; junction bases outside the gene matches: 2. The CDR3 loop reads CASSPGGSYNEQFF. In DNA form, the CDR3 reads TGTGCCAGCAGCCCGGGGGGTTCCTACAATGAGCAGTTCTTC.

The chain uses TRBV2 and TRBJ1-1; D gene uncertain. This CDR3 comprises 14 residues. V was trimmed by 6 bases and J by 2 bases, leaving 13 bases between them. The germline gives CDR1 SNHLY, CDR2 FYNNEI. Here the CDR3 reads CASRVGRENTEAFF. The CDR3 coding sequence is TGTGCCAGCAGGGTCGGACGGGAAAACACTGAAGCTTTCTTT.

CDR3 sequence reads: CASSKERGGEQFF. The CDR3 region has the DNA TGTGCCAGCAGCAAGGAGCGGGGTGGTGAGCAGTTCTTC. V gene TRBV6-4 combines with J gene TRBJ2-1, with 7 bases identical to TRBD2. CDR3 size: 13 residues. The J segment lost 9 bases and the V segment lost 6 bases, leaving 8 bases of the junction unmatched. Per the germline V gene, CDR1 is MRHNA and CDR2 is SNTAGT.

The rearrangement joins TRBV7-2 to TRBJ2-2, with TRBD2 identical over 16 bases. CDR1 SGHTA and CDR2 FQGNSA come from the germline V gene. The CDR3 sequence is 19 residues long. V trimming: 5 bases; J trimming: 4 bases; junction bases outside the gene matches: 10. The CDR3 loop reads CASSTIRGTSGGATGELFF. The CDR3, as DNA: TGTGCCAGCAGCACGATCAGGGGGACTAGCGGGGGGGCCACCGGGGAGCTGTTTTTT.